A single sample is the source of the 22 T cell receptor beta chains below, sequenced in a study of identical twins. TCRdb reprocessed the 5' RACE reads via MiXCR and lists one record per CDR3 protein. The data show some 270,000 distinct CDR3 sequences, with about 8.3% seen just once and less than 4% held by the top ten. These data were also reused for a study on yellow fever vaccine responses in identical twins.

The sample taken for sequencing was CD8+ T cells sorted from blood. The source of these receptors is a woman younger than 30 in good health.

J is TRBJ2-7 and V is TRBV2; no clear D. Germline V gene sequence: CDR1 SNHLY, CDR2 FYNNEI. The CDR3 sequence is 13 residues long. Trimming stripped 2 bases from V and 4 bases from J, with 9 bases between. DNA for the CDR3: TGTGCCAGCAGTGAATGGCAGTTTTACGAGCAGTACTTC. Translation gives CASSEWQFYEQYF.

This clonotype was seen a few times. The rearrangement uses TRBV6-4 and TRBJ2-1; D is unresolved. Trimming pared 4 bases from V and 7 bases from J, leaving 14 bases between. CDR3 length: 14 amino acids. Germline assignment: CDR1 MRHNA and CDR2 SNTAGT. The CDR3 reads CASSVGSERNEQFF. CDR3 bases: TGTGCCAGCAGTGTTGGATCGGAGAGGAATGAGCAGTTCTTC.

There are a few counts of this clonotype. The rearrangement uses TRBV6-2 or TRBV6-3 and TRBJ1-1, with D perhaps matching TRBD1 (5 bases). There are 15 residues in the CDR3. V shed 0 bases and J shed 0 bases, with 8 bases lying between them. Germline CDR1 and CDR2: MNHEY and SVGEGT. As DNA, the CDR3 is TGTGCCAGCAGTTACTCCGGGGACTTGAACACTGAAGCTTTCTTT. Protein sequence: CASSYSGDLNTEAFF.

In this sample, this clonotype turned up many times. This chain links TRBV2 with TRBJ2-3, with 13 bases aligning to TRBD2. Trimming at V came to 4 bases and at J to 3 bases, leaving 13 bases not matched to a gene. Germline assignment: CDR1 SNHLY and CDR2 FYNNEI. This CDR3 is 19 amino acids long. This CDR3 is CASSAGLAGRGLETDTQYF. DNA for the CDR3: TGTGCCAGCAGTGCGGGACTAGCGGGACGGGGCTTGGAGACAGATACGCAGTATTTT.

This clonotype was observed at least ten times. The chain recombines TRBV12-3 or TRBV12-4 with TRBJ1-5; D is ambiguous. V was shortened by 1 base and J by 3 bases, with 7 bases between the two germline ends. This CDR3 region has 14 residues. CDR3 residues: CASSLDTYNQPQHF. In DNA, the CDR3 is TGTGCCAGCAGTTTAGACACTTACAATCAGCCCCAGCATTTT.

Comment on this clonotype: A much larger clonotype is one base distant, so this may be a read error. The chain joins TRBV7-8 to TRBJ2-1, with TRBD2 matching over 9 bases. V gave up 6 bases and J gave up 11 bases; unmatched junction bases: 17. The CDR3 totals 16 residues. The germline V gene has CDR1 SGHVS and CDR2 FQNEAQ. CDR3 residues: CASRTSGSGGYNKQFF. The CDR3 DNA follows: TGTGCCAGCAGGACGTCGGGTAGCGGGGGTTATAATAAGCAGTTCTTC.

This clonotype was seen at least ten times. This sequence joins TRBV9 and TRBJ2-1; 12 nucleotides agree with TRBD2. Germline V lookup: CDR1 SGDLS, CDR2 YYNGEE. The CDR3 extends over 15 amino acids. With V trimmed by 4 bases and J by 8 bases, 7 bases remained unmatched. The CDR3 DNA is TGTGCCAGCAGCACCTGGACTAGCGGGGAAGATGAGCAGTTCTTC. Translating gives CASSTWTSGEDEQFF.

This chain uses TRBV7-9 with TRBJ2-2; 7 bases match TRBD2. CDR3 size: 15 residues. CDR1 and CDR2 (germline): SEHNR, FQNEAQ (reference sequence). V shed 5 bases and J 2 bases; nucleotides not matched to a gene: 5. In nucleotides, the CDR3 is TGTGCCAGCAGCGGAAGCGGGGATAACACCGGGGAGCTGTTTTTT. The encoded protein is CASSGSGDNTGELFF.

The chain links TRBV7-2 to TRBJ2-1; weak D call: TRBD2 (7 bases). Trimming took 7 bases from V and 5 from J, leaving 18 bases between them. Germline V lookup: CDR1 SGHTA, CDR2 FQGNSA. The CDR3 extends over 15 amino acids. The CDR3 here is CASTLGGGPNNEQFF. CDR3 coding DNA: TGTGCCAGCACCCTGGGGGGGGGGCCGAACAATGAGCAGTTCTTC.

Only a few counts were recorded for this clonotype. J is TRBJ1-1 and V is TRBV4-1; no definite D call. CDR1 MGHRA and CDR2 YSYEKL come from the germline V gene. The CDR3 is 13 amino acids. V was shortened by 5 bases and J by 4 bases, with 11 bases between the two germline ends. The CDR3 loop reads CASSEGEGTEAFF. The CDR3 DNA is TGCGCCAGCAGCGAAGGAGAGGGCACTGAAGCTTTCTTT.

The chain's CDR3 is CSAPWALRADTQYF. DNA of the CDR3: TGCAGTGCTCCTTGGGCCCTCCGGGCAGATACGCAGTATTTT. The chain employs TRBV20-1 and TRBJ2-3; D not certain. This CDR3 is built from 14 residues. V lost 5 bases and J 4 bases, leaving 16 bases between the germline ends. Germline values: CDR1 DFQATT, CDR2 SNEGSKA (reference sequence).

This clonotype was found a few times. The V gene is TRBV20-1, the J gene TRBJ1-1, with TRBD1 matching over 8 bases. CDR3 length: 11 residues. Germline V gives CDR1 DFQATT, CDR2 SNEGSKA (reference sequence). The CDR3 sequence is CRAGGWTEAFF. CDR3 nucleotides: TGCAGGGCAGGGGGCTGGACTGAAGCTTTCTTT.

In this sample, this clonotype turned up a few times. This chain links TRBV30 with TRBJ2-1; 9 nucleotides line up with TRBD2. With 0 bases clipped from V and 4 bases from J, the junction kept 4 bases outside the gene matches. This CDR3 is 15 amino acids long. CDR1 is GTSNPN, CDR2 SVGIG, per germline (reference sequence). This CDR3 is CAWSVLAGGYNEQFF. The DNA of the CDR3 is TGTGCCTGGAGTGTACTCGCGGGAGGGTACAATGAGCAGTTCTTC.

This clonotype was seen ten or more times. This rearrangement joins TRBV7-9 to TRBJ2-2; D possibly corresponds to TRBD1 (6 bases). Trimming cost V 5 bases and J 6 bases, with 22 bases left between them. The CDR3 is 17 residues long. Germline V CDR1 and CDR2: SEHNR, FQNEAQ (reference sequence). DNA for the CDR3: TGTGCCAGCAGCCCCAAGTGGACGGGACAATCTCCCGGGGAGCTGTTTTTT. It codes for CASSPKWTGQSPGELFF.

This clonotype was seen a handful of times. V is TRBV2 and J is TRBJ2-1; D might be TRBD2 (6 bases). Trimming stripped 3 bases from V and 6 bases from J, with 9 bases between. The CDR3 consists of 13 residues. The germline gives CDR1 SNHLY, CDR2 FYNNEI. CDR3 in amino acids: CASSETSPNEQFF. For the CDR3, the DNA is TGTGCCAGCAGTGAGACTAGTCCCAATGAGCAGTTCTTC.

J is TRBJ2-7 and V is TRBV7-2; 7 nucleotides agree with TRBD1. Per the germline V gene, CDR1 is SGHTA and CDR2 is FQGNSA. The V gene end was trimmed by 5 bases and the J gene end by 3 bases; junction bases not matched to a gene: 13. This CDR3 contains 16 residues. Here the CDR3 reads CASSHSPGQIDYEQYF. As DNA, the CDR3 is TGTGCCAGCAGCCACTCTCCGGGACAGATTGACTACGAGCAGTACTTC. Full variable domain (rest looked up from reference TRBV7-2 and TRBJ2-7): GAGVSQSPSNKVTEKGKDVELRCDPISGHTALYWYRQSLGQGLEFLIYFQGNSAPDKSGLPSDRFSAERTGGSVSTLTIQRTQQEDSAVYLCASSHSPGQIDYEQYFGPGTRLTVT.

This clonotype appeared many times. The J gene is TRBJ2-5, the V gene TRBV27, with 8 bases that match TRBD1. This CDR3 contains 14 residues. V dropped 8 bases and J dropped 4; count of bases not matched to a gene: 9. CDR1 MNHEY and CDR2 SMNVEV come from the germline V gene (reference sequence). DNA of the CDR3: TGTGCCAGCGCTTCAGGGGGCGATGTAGAGACCCAGTACTTC. This translates into CASASGGDVETQYF.

This chain uses TRBV3-1 with TRBJ2-5, with 11 bases lining up with TRBD2. From germline, CDR1 is LGHDT and CDR2 YNNKEL (reference sequence). V trimming: 4 bases; J trimming: 6 bases; junction bases outside the gene matches: 13. There are 17 residues in the CDR3. CDR3: CASSRPTSGGRQKTQYF. The CDR3 DNA sequence: TGTGCCAGCAGCCGGCCTACTAGCGGGGGAAGACAAAAGACCCAGTACTTC.

This clonotype appeared a few times. The chain carries TRBV7-9 and TRBJ2-5, with D tentatively TRBD1 (6 bases). This CDR3 contains 17 residues. The V end lost 5 bases, the J end lost 1 base, and 20 bases lay between the germline ends. CDR1 and CDR2 (germline): SEHNR, FQNEAQ (reference sequence). This CDR3 reads CASSARQDGTLQETQYF. CDR3 sequence (DNA): TGTGCCAGCAGCGCGAGACAAGATGGGACACTCCAAGAGACCCAGTACTTC.

This clonotype was recorded a few times. The chain links TRBV12-3 or TRBV12-4 to TRBJ1-1; no firm D call. V was cut by 5 bases and J by 8 bases, with 15 bases left in between. The CDR3 consists of 13 residues. This chain's CDR3 is CASSPSLTWEAFF. The CDR3 DNA follows: TGTGCCAGCAGTCCATCCCTGACCTGGGAAGCTTTCTTT.

The chain links TRBV15 to TRBJ1-4; D not certain. The germline V and J ends were trimmed by 1 base and 2 bases, with 11 bases remaining between them. Germline CDR1 LNHNV, CDR2 YYDKDF (reference sequence). This CDR3 is built from 16 residues. The CDR3 reads CATSRVVALTNEKLFF. CDR3 bases: TGTGCCACCAGCAGAGTAGTCGCCTTGACTAATGAAAAACTGTTTTTT. Drawing the rest from reference TRBV15 and TRBJ1-4, the complete variable domain is DAMVIQNPRYQVTQFGKPVTLSCSQTLNHNVMYWYQQKSSQAPKLLFHYYDKDFNNEADTPDNFQSRRPNTSFCFLDIRSPGLGDTAMYLCATSRVVALTNEKLFFGSGTQLSVL.

Ten or more counts support this clonotype. Written as DNA, the CDR3 is TGTGCCACCAGCAGAGATGTTAGCGGGACCAGGGGGTCCGGGGAGCTGTTTTTT. Its translation is CATSRDVSGTRGSGELFF. The rearrangement uses TRBV15 and TRBJ2-2; D is possibly TRBD2 (8 bases). Trimming removed 0 bases at V and 6 bases at J, with 20 bases between. This CDR3 region has 18 residues. The germline V gene has CDR1 LNHNV and CDR2 YYDKDF (reference sequence).